This TCR beta chain was sequenced for a study of cytotoxic CD8 clonotypes in ibrutinib-treated CLL. The overall study: Across the patients, under 12 were relapsed/refractory, roughly 16 treatment-naive and around 18 IGHV unmutated. Outcomes included some 24 partial and 2 complete responses; after median 68 months, approximately 14 stayed remitted and about twelve progressed.

Concerning this clone: What it recognizes is unknown.

The study, taken as a whole, reports: Ibrutinib response saw clonality rise, and progression saw it return toward baseline. Baseline levels of clonality went above those of age-matched healthy donors and moved with circulating CD8+ T-cell counts.

Profiling relied on immunoSEQ multiplex PCR, and the TCRdb table lists in-frame clones only, not all of them. This sample has hundreds of thousands of clones, with more than 65% found just once. V was trimmed by 1 base and J by 1 base, leaving 8 bases between them. The CDR3 length is 14 residues. CDR1 is SGHVS and CDR2 is FQNEAQ in the germline V gene. The sample in question was PBMCs, obtained before ibrutinib treatment. This TCR derives from a human donor with chronic lymphocytic leukemia. This chain links TRBV7-8 with TRBJ2-7; a possible D gene is TRBD1 (6 bases). The CDR3 region has the DNA TGTGCCAGCAGCTTAGGGGGGCAGTCCTACGAGCAGTACTTC. Its protein product is CASSLGGQSYEQYF.